This T cell receptor (beta chain) stems from a study of early T cells in non-severe SARS-CoV-2 infection. MiXCR, applied by TCRdb to the 5' RACE reads, yields one record per CDR3 protein. The sample contains tens of thousands of distinct CDR3 sequences, 4% to 4.5% of which appear only once. This clonotype was seen more than once but under ten times. J gave up 14 bases and V 5 bases, and 8 bases lay outside the gene matches. CDR1 is SGHVS and CDR2 is FQNEAQ in the germline V gene. The CDR3 sequence is 12 residues long. The sequenced sample was whole blood. The TCR originated in an adult who was a healthcare worker with PCR-confirmed SARS-CoV-2 infection or an uninfected control (not recorded which). The rearrangement joins TRBV7-8 to TRBJ2-3; 9 nucleotides match TRBD2. The CDR3 coding sequence is TGTGCCAGCAGCCACCCGGGACTAGCAACGTATTTT. This translates into CASSHPGLATYF.